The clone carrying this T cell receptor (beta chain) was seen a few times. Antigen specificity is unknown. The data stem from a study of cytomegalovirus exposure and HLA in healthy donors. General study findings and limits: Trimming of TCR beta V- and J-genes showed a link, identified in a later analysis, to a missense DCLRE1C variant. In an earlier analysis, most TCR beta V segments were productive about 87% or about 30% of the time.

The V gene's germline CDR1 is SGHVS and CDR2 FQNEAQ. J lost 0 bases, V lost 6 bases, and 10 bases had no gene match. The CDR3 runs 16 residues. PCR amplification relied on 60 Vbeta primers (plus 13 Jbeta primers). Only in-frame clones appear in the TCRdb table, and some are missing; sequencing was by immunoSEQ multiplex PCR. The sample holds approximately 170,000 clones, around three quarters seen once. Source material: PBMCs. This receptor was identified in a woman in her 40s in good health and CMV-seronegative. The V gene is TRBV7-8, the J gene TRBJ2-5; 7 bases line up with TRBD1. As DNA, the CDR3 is TGTGCCAGCAGTCCGGGACAGAGAAATTACCAAGAGACCCAGTACTTC. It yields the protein CASSPGQRNYQETQYF. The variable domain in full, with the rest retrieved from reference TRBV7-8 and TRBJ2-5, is GAGVSQSPRYKVAKRGQDVALRCDPISGHVSLFWYQQALGQGPEFLTYFQNEAQLDKSGLPSDRFFAERPEGSVSTLKIQRTQQEDSAVYLCASSPGQRNYQETQYFGPGTRLLVL.